This passage covers 9 T cell receptor beta chains from one sample sequenced in a study of OX40 agonist ivuxolimab in advanced cancers. Only in-frame clones appear in the TCRdb table, and some are missing; sequencing was by immunoSEQ multiplex PCR. The sample lists tens of thousands of clones, roughly 92% occurring once. Sample: CD4+ or CD8+ T cells sorted from blood, taken in a trial of the OX40 agonist ivuxolimab. Receptors originate from an adult with an advanced solid tumor such as melanoma, head and neck, liver or kidney cancer.

As DNA, the CDR3 is TGTGCCAGCAGCTCCCGGGACGGGGGGCAAGAGACCCAGTACTTC. Protein sequence: CASSSRDGGQETQYF. This chain uses TRBV7-2 with TRBJ2-5; 7 bases are a match to TRBD2. Germline values: CDR1 SGHTA, CDR2 FQGNSA. The CDR3 is 15 residues long. Trimming cost V 4 bases and J 2 bases; bases outside gene matches: 7.

The chain uses TRBV14 and TRBJ2-7; the D call may be TRBD1 or TRBD2 (6 bases each). V lost 4 bases and J 3 bases, leaving 19 bases between the germline ends. Germline CDR1 reads SGHDN; CDR2 reads FVKESK. The CDR3 is made up of 16 amino acids. The CDR3 bases are TGTGCCAGCAGCCGACCCCGCGGGACACTTTTCTACGAGCAGTACTTC. Its protein product is CASSRPRGTLFYEQYF.

The J gene is TRBJ1-3, the V gene TRBV2; unclear D gene. The CDR3 is made up of 14 amino acids. CDR1 and CDR2 from the germline V gene are SNHLY and FYNNEI. Trimming took 7 bases from V and 0 from J, leaving 10 bases between them. DNA of the CDR3: TGTGCCAGCACCCGAGATGACTCTGGAAACACCATATATTTT. Translating gives CASTRDDSGNTIYF.

The chain couples TRBV21-1 to TRBJ2-3. TRBV21-1 is classified as a pseudogene. The CDR3 is 17 residues long. CDR3 sequence (DNA): TGTGCCAGCAGCAAAGCGCAAAGGGTCTCTAGCACAGATACGCAGTATTTT. Amino acid sequence: CASSKAQRVSSTDTQYF.

The chain couples TRBV29-1 to TRBJ2-1; 8 bases fit TRBD2. Germline CDR1 is SQVTM and CDR2 is ANQGSEA. CDR3 length: 13 residues. V lost 5 bases and J lost 3; bases outside the gene matches: 3. CDR3 nucleotides: TGCAGCGTTAACGGGGGGGTCTACAATGAGCAGTTCTTC. Its protein is CSVNGGVYNEQFF.

The chain joins TRBV27 to TRBJ2-1; TRBD2 matches at 12 bases. This CDR3 has 16 residues. Per the germline V gene, CDR1 is MNHEY and CDR2 is SMNVEV (reference sequence). V lost 0 bases, J lost 5 bases, and 2 bases stayed unmatched. CDR3 in DNA: TGTGCCAGCAGTTTATCTGGGACTAGCGGGCACAATGAGCAGTTCTTC. It encodes CASSLSGTSGHNEQFF.

CDR3 nucleotide sequence: TGTGCCAGCAGTTTATTGGCCCCATTAGCGGGGGGCCAAGAGACCCAGTACTTC. Residues: CASSLLAPLAGGQETQYF. The genes are TRBV27 and TRBJ2-5; 10 nucleotides line up with TRBD2. V dropped 1 base and J dropped 1; count of bases not matched to a gene: 9. CDR1 MNHEY and CDR2 SMNVEV come from the germline V gene (reference sequence). The CDR3 has 18 amino acids.

The chain combines TRBV7-8 with TRBJ1-2, with D possibly matching TRBD1 (5 bases). The V gene's germline CDR1 is SGHVS and CDR2 FQNEAQ. The CDR3 is made up of 13 amino acids. With 6 bases removed from V and 6 bases from J, the gap between germline ends came to 14 bases. DNA for the CDR3: TGTGCCAGCAGTCGCACCCTCAGGGATGGCTACACCTTC. Residues: CASSRTLRDGYTF.

CDR3 DNA: TGTGCCAGCAGCTTAGAGCAGTACAATGAGCAGTTCTTC. This sequence encodes CASSLEQYNEQFF. This sequence joins TRBV7-2 and TRBJ2-1; unclear D gene. V was trimmed by 1 base and J by 4 bases, leaving 5 bases between them. The CDR3 runs 13 residues. CDR1 is SGHTA, CDR2 FQGNSA, per germline.